Following are 27 T cell receptor beta chains from one sample sequenced in a study of tumor and adjacent non-tumor tissue in lung cancer. This sample's RNA came from whole unsorted tissue. TCRbeta libraries were built with three rounds of nested PCR, modified from ARM-PCR. TCRdb used MiXCR to reprocess the multiplex PCR reads, holding one entry per CDR3 protein. This table has 200,000 to 250,000 distinct CDR3 sequences, 60% to 85% appearing once. Sequencing was done on a sample of lung tumor tissue. Receptor source: a man aged 60 to 75 with non-small cell lung cancer.

With respect to this clonotype: The CDR3 carries no conserved terminal phenylalanine or tryptophan, so it likely arises from a read error. The rearrangement links TRBV6-5 to TRBJ2-5; D not resolved. The V end lost 1 base, the J end lost 5 bases, and 8 bases lay between the germline ends. The length of the CDR3 is 13 residues. Germline V gene data show CDR1 as MNHEY and CDR2 as SVGAGI. The CDR3 reads CASSYLMGETQYV. As DNA, the CDR3 is TGTGCCAGCAGTTACTTGATGGGGGAGACCCAGTACGTC.

Note on this clonotype: This is likely a read error, given that the CDR3 carries no conserved phenylalanine or tryptophan at its end. The chain recombines TRBV19 with TRBJ1-1; a possible D gene is TRBD1 (5 bases). Germline CDR1 LNHDA, CDR2 SQIVND (reference sequence). The CDR3 has 14 residues. The V end lost 3 bases, the J end lost 7 bases, and 15 bases lay between the germline ends. CDR3 in amino acids: CASSISGAPNEAFV. The CDR3 nucleotides are TGTGCCAGTAGTATCTCCGGGGCCCCAAATGAAGCTTTCGTT.

Comment on this clonotype: A read error may account for a junction end that differs from germline. The chain employs TRBV20-1 and TRBJ2-7, with D possibly matching TRBD1 (5 bases). CDR1 and CDR2 from the germline V gene are DFQATT and SNEGSKA (reference sequence). The CDR3 has 14 amino acids. The DNA of the CDR3 is TGCAGTGCTAGAGACCGCAGGGCCTCCTACGGGCAGTACTTC. It translates to CSARDRRASYGQYF.

This chain connects TRBV4-2 to TRBJ1-2; D uncertain. Deletions cut 2 bases from V and 6 bases from J, with 13 bases between. Germline V gene sequence: CDR1 LGHNA, CDR2 YNFKEQ. The CDR3 is 14 amino acids. In DNA, the CDR3 is TGTGCCAGCAGCCAAAGGAGAGGAGACGATGGCTACACCTTC. It codes for CASSQRRGDDGYTF.

With respect to this clonotype: A much more abundant neighbour one base away suggests this may be a read error. V is TRBV20-1 and J is TRBJ2-2; the D is unclear. V gave up 5 bases and J gave up 6 bases, with 10 bases separating them. From germline, CDR1 is DFQATT and CDR2 SNEGSKA (reference sequence). The CDR3 is 12 residues long. CDR3 residues: CSASATAGELFF. The CDR3 DNA is TGCAGTGCTTCCGCAACAGCCGGGGAGCTGTTTTTT.

Note on this clonotype: One junction end does not reproduce the germline sequence, and a read error may be involved. V gene TRBV6-6 combines with J gene TRBJ1-5; D gene ambiguous. The CDR3 consists of 15 residues. CDR1 is MNHNY, CDR2 SVGAGI, per germline (reference sequence). The CDR3 region has the DNA TGTCCCAGCAGTATTAACGGGAGGAGCAATCAGCCCCAGCATTTT. The encoded protein is CPSSINGRSNQPQHF.

The chain employs TRBV19 and TRBJ2-2; TRBD1 is a possible D gene (7 bases). The V end lost 9 bases, the J end lost 6 bases, and 20 bases lay between the germline ends. CDR3 length: 15 amino acids. Per the germline V gene, CDR1 is LNHDA and CDR2 is SQIVND (reference sequence). As DNA, the CDR3 is TGTGCCAGCCGGAGGGGGGACAGCCTTTCCGGGGAGCTGTTTTTT. Protein sequence: CASRRGDSLSGELFF. The full variable domain, in which reference TRBV19 and TRBJ2-2 provide the parts outside the CDR3, is DGGITQSPKYLFRKEGQNVTLSCEQNLNHDAMYWYRQDPGQGLRLIYYSQIVNDFQKGDIAEGYSVSREKKESFPLTVTSAQKNPTAFYLCASRRGDSLSGELFFGEGSRLTVL.

About this clonotype itself: One junction end does not reproduce the germline sequence, and a read error may be involved. The genes are TRBV28 and TRBJ1-2; D not resolved. This CDR3 is 17 amino acids long. Germline values: CDR1 MDHEN, CDR2 SYDVKM. The CDR3 reads CVSSTHKYSHYNYGYTF. CDR3 nucleotide sequence: TGTGTCAGCAGTACGCATAAATACAGCCACTATAACTATGGCTACACCTTC.

In this sample, this clonotype is medium-sized. CDR3 in amino acids: CSARGAKGNTDTQYF. The DNA for the CDR3 is TGCAGTGCTAGAGGGGCCAAGGGGAACACAGATACGCAGTATTTT. The gene calls are TRBV20-1 and TRBJ2-3, with D perhaps TRBD1 (5 bases). Germline V gene sequence: CDR1 DFQATT, CDR2 SNEGSKA (reference sequence). The CDR3 has 15 residues. The V and J ends lost 1 base and 2 bases respectively, with 13 bases between them.

As concerns this clonotype: One junction end disagrees with the germline gene, perhaps due to a read error. The chain couples TRBV20-1 to TRBJ2-7, with 15 bases identical to TRBD2. The CDR3 sequence is 14 residues long. Germline lookup yields CDR1 DFQATT and CDR2 SNEGSKA (reference sequence). CDR3 residues: CSARTSGRVYEQCF. The DNA for the CDR3 is TGCAGTGCCAGGACTAGCGGGAGGGTTTACGAGCAGTGCTTC.

This chain uses TRBV7-2 with TRBJ2-3; no definite D call. The germline V and J ends were trimmed by 6 bases and 1 base, with 8 bases remaining between them. The length of the CDR3 is 13 residues. The germline V gene encodes CDR1 SGHTA and CDR2 FQGNSA. The DNA for the CDR3 is TGTGCCAGCAGTGACATACGCACAGATACGCAGTATTTT. As protein: CASSDIRTDTQYF.

About this clonotype: Being one base from a much bigger clone, this may be a read error. The chain has TRBV29-1 and TRBJ2-1, with D possibly matching TRBD2 (5 bases). Looked up from germline, CDR1 is SQVTM and CDR2 is ANQGSEA. This CDR3 spans 14 amino acids. Trimming took off 5 bases at V and 3 bases at J, with 14 bases between the two ends. The CDR3 sequence is CSVLLGENYNEQFF. In DNA, the CDR3 is TGCAGCGTTCTCCTGGGAGAGAACTACAATGAGCAGTTCTTC.

V is TRBV12-3 or TRBV12-4 and J is TRBJ2-2; tentatively, D is TRBD1 (5 bases). V dropped 8 bases and J dropped 2 bases, with 12 bases sitting between them. The CDR3 runs 14 residues. CDR3 amino acids: CASRPWGNTGELFF. The CDR3 DNA reads TGTGCCAGCCGTCCTTGGGGCAACACCGGGGAGCTGTTTTTT.

The chain couples TRBV5-1 to TRBJ1-5, with a tentative D call TRBD1 (5 bases). Germline V CDR1 and CDR2: SGHRS, YFSETQ. V was shortened by 0 bases and J by 3 bases, with 10 bases between the two germline ends. This CDR3 region has 15 residues. The CDR3 nucleotides read TGCGCCAGCAGCTTGGAAGGGACGAACAATCAGCCCCAGCATTTT. The encoded protein is CASSLEGTNNQPQHF.

CDR3 nucleotides: TGTGCCAGCAGTTTAACGTGGACTAGCGGGAGTAGTGAGCAGTTCTTC. Amino acids: CASSLTWTSGSSEQFF. The chain joins TRBV11-2 to TRBJ2-1; 13 bases match TRBD2. The V gene end was trimmed by 6 bases and the J gene end by 9 bases; junction bases not matched to a gene: 11. The V gene's germline CDR1 is SGHAT and CDR2 FQNNGV. The length of the CDR3 is 16 residues.

As for this clonotype: Here the CDR3 omits its conserved ending phenylalanine or tryptophan, so a read error is the likely source. The chain joins TRBV28 to TRBJ2-1; the D call may be TRBD1 or TRBD2 (5 bases each). Trimming cost V 6 bases and J 4 bases, with 16 bases left between them. From germline, CDR1 is MDHEN and CDR2 SYDVKM. The CDR3 sequence is 15 residues long. The CDR3 DNA reads as TGTGCCAGCAGGGGACCATATATCAGATACAATGAGCAGTTCTTG. Encoded protein: CASRGPYIRYNEQFL.

Turning to this clonotype: At one end, the junction sequence differs from germline, possibly due to a read error. CDR3 DNA sequence: TGTGTCAGCAGCTTAGATAAGGAGGGCACTGAAGCTTTCTTT. Translation: CVSSLDKEGTEAFF. The V call is TRBV11-3, the J call TRBJ1-1; D is unresolved. The CDR3 length is 14 residues. Germline V gene lookup returns CDR1 SGHNT and CDR2 YENEEA.

The chain recombines TRBV14 with TRBJ1-1; D is ambiguous. V lost 2 bases and J lost 0, with 4 bases in between. From germline, CDR1 is SGHDN and CDR2 FVKESK. The CDR3 sequence is 13 residues long. The CDR3 here is CASSQYLNTEAFF. The CDR3 DNA reads TGTGCCAGCAGCCAATACCTGAACACTGAAGCTTTCTTT.

The chain combines TRBV5-1 with TRBJ2-1; 11 bases line up with TRBD2. The CDR3 runs 17 residues. Germline loops: CDR1 SGHRS, CDR2 YFSETQ. J lost 7 bases, V lost 4 bases, and 13 bases had no gene match. This CDR3 reads CASSIRSGTSGVNEQFF. In DNA form, the CDR3 reads TGCGCCAGCAGCATTCGCTCCGGGACTAGCGGAGTGAATGAGCAGTTCTTC.

V usage is TRBV6-5 and J usage is TRBJ2-7; the D gene is possibly TRBD1 (6 bases). This CDR3 comprises 13 residues. V lost 1 base, J lost 9 bases, and 13 bases lay in between. The germline V gene has CDR1 MNHEY and CDR2 SVGAGI. The CDR3 bases are TGTGCCAGCAGTTACTTACAGGGTAGCGCGCAGTACTTC. It yields the protein CASSYLQGSAQYF.

Comments on this clonotype: The limits of the CDR3 on the DNA are not certain, so only TCRdb's listed CDR3 is given. CDR3 region: CASSLAVGQGTNERFF. The rearrangement links TRBV5-4 to TRBJ2-1; the D call in the table, TRBD1, was not verified against the DNA. Germline values: CDR1 SGHNT, CDR2 YYREEE (reference sequence). The CDR3 sequence runs 16 residues, both termini included.

With regard to this clonotype: A read error may be the cause here, since a much bigger clone is one base away. The rearrangement joins TRBV7-2 to TRBJ2-1; 10 positions match TRBD2. Germline V lookup: CDR1 SGHTA, CDR2 FQGNSA. The CDR3 is made up of 17 amino acids. CDR3 region: CASSLSSGRPSDNEQIF. The CDR3 nucleotides are TGTGCCAGCAGCTTAAGTAGCGGGAGGCCTTCAGACAATGAGCAGATCTTC.

As for this clonotype: One base away lies a much larger clone, so this may be a sequencing read error. This sequence joins TRBV4-3 and TRBJ2-5, with D hard to call. This CDR3 is built from 13 residues. V was pared by 3 bases and J by 2 bases, with 7 bases between. CDR1 LGHNA and CDR2 YSLEER come from the germline V gene. CDR3 DNA: TGCGCCAGCAGCCAGACTTCTCAAGAGACCCAGTACTTC. Protein sequence: CASSQTSQETQYF.

For this clonotype: This may be a read error, as it is one base from a much larger clone. The chain is built from TRBV6-5 and TRBJ1-4, with a possible D match to TRBD1 (5 bases). V lost 6 bases to trimming and J lost 7 bases, with 15 bases between them. The CDR3 contains 14 residues. In germline, CDR1 is MNHEY, CDR2 SVGAGI. This CDR3 is CASRLTWGGEKLFF. The CDR3, as DNA: TGTGCCAGCAGATTGACATGGGGCGGTGAAAAACTGTTTTTT.

In the case of this clonotype: This may come from a read error, since a much larger clone is one base off. The CDR3 end shows no conserved phenylalanine or tryptophan, and so a read error is likely. This rearrangement joins TRBV29-1 to TRBJ1-1; tentatively, D is TRBD1 (6 bases). Germline V gene lookup returns CDR1 SQVTM and CDR2 ANQGSEA. CDR3 length: 13 amino acids. The ends were cut back, 1 base at V and 2 bases at J, with 8 bases in the middle. The CDR3 DNA reads TGCAGCGTTGAAGGCAGGGGAAACACTGAAGCTTTCTCT. Protein sequence: CSVEGRGNTEAFS.

J is TRBJ2-2 and V is TRBV7-9; 7 bases fit TRBD2. The CDR3 is made up of 15 amino acids. J was trimmed by 5 bases and V by 1 base; bases with no gene match: 4. Per the germline V gene, CDR1 is SEHNR and CDR2 is FQNEAQ (reference sequence). CDR3 sequence: CASSLVGAGTGELFF. Here the CDR3 DNA reads TGTGCCAGCAGCTTAGTAGGAGCGGGAACCGGGGAGCTGTTTTTT.

In its sample, this clonotype was seen many times. The CDR3 protein is CASILVPGQGVTEQFF. Written as DNA, the CDR3 is TGTGCCAGCATCCTCGTCCCGGGACAGGGGGTAACTGAGCAGTTCTTC. This chain uses TRBV6-2 or TRBV6-3 with TRBJ2-1; TRBD1 aligns across 11 bases. Trimming cost V 7 bases and J 9 bases; bases outside gene matches: 14. Germline V gene lookup returns CDR1 MNHEY and CDR2 SVGEGT. The length of the CDR3 is 16 residues.